Included here is one T cell receptor (beta chain) sequence, with context. No cognate antigen has been identified for it. The input lacks base qualities; no much larger clone sits a single base away. These data come from a study of blood T cell repertoires in COVID-19 (dated by TCRdb to 2020 to 2022). About the study as a whole: Samples from collaborators originated in the United States, Italy and Spain and spanned both the acute and convalescent phases of COVID-19. The repertoires were released in a freely available public database intended as a resource for research on the immune response to SARS-CoV-2. Where available, HLA class I and class II types were taken from metadata supplied by the sample provider and were not determined by assay-based typing. The material from the prospective study consisted of cDNA or gDNA derived from T cells, B-cell-depleted T cells, or PBMCs. Sample metadata almost always included a de-identified subject ID, COVID-19 status, age in years and sex. The samples were drawn from two sources: the first 160 participants of the ongoing ImmuneRACE study, and 1,200 or so subjects contributed by 6 global collaborators. The dataset comprised deeply sampled blood TCRbeta repertoires from subjects exposed to, actively infected with, or recovered from COVID-19. What the work shows at the level of the full study, not this receptor alone: The quantity of clinical and demographic metadata differed by source and by participant and was supplied without curation.

TCRbeta CDR3 regions were amplified from genomic DNA using the immunoSEQ Assay, a bias-controlled multiplex PCR. In the source study's methods: The number of nucleated cells in each sample was estimated from the amplification of reference gene primers within the assay. To quantify the absolute abundance of each unique TCRbeta CDR3 rearrangement, sequence reads were collapsed and filtered. For each sample, productive Simpson clonality was calculated as the square root of Simpson's diversity index over productive rearrangements. As stored in TCRdb, this immuneACCESS dataset retains in-frame rearrangements with V and J assigned. A fraction of the clones does not appear; measured against another copy, unresolved V genes explain less than half of the discrepancy, and the remainder lacks a known reason. D and trimming come from the DNA, and the V and J calls and clone size come from that table. This sample gives around 160,000 clones in total; roughly 80% of them show up just once. The leading ten clones occupy 8% to 9% of the sample.

Inclusive of the bounding cysteine and phenylalanine, the CDR3 is 16 residues long. Only CDR3 DNA is held: 48 bases, read in frame from base 1. Trimming takes 3 bases off V and 5 bases off J; junction bases not matched to a gene: 8. CDR1 MNHEY and CDR2 SMNVEV are derived from the germline V gene (reference sequence). Each collaborating institution followed its own protocols to collect whole blood in K2EDTA tubes. For TCRbeta analysis, collaborators shipped samples as frozen whole blood, isolated PBMCs, or DNA extracted from either of those sample types. This receptor was identified in a human donor with acute or convalescent COVID-19. The donor label of this sample is uncertain. The sample comprised peripheral blood. The sequence is built from TRBV27 and TRBJ2-1; TRBD1 agrees with 9 junctional bases. The CDR3 reads as follows: CASSFTGTGYHNEQFF. In nucleotide form, the sequence is TGTGCCAGCAGTTTTACCGGGACAGGGTACCACAATGAGCAGTTCTTC.